This T cell receptor (beta chain) comes out of a study of T cell repertoires in cytomegalovirus infection. Study overall: In public TCR beta signatures, there were indications of both CMV infection and matching HLA type. Study-wide results and limits: Summed frequency of public TCR beta families distinguished CMV carriers with the relevant HLA.

A single record per CDR3 protein comes from TCRdb applying MiXCR to the reads. The sample consists of around 130,000 distinct CDR3 sequences, more than 20% of them appearing once. In the case of this clonotype: Antigen unknown.

The TCR was taken from a human donor in good health (CMV status not recorded). Some clones in this sample may be carry-over from other donors' samples. Sequencing was performed on PBMCs, sequenced either directly or after in vitro stimulation (not recorded which).

CDR3 protein: CASSSLLAGVRKEFF. In nucleotides, the CDR3 is TGTGCCAGTAGTAGCTTACTAGCGGGAGTAAGGAAGGAGTTCTTC. The rearrangement joins TRBV19 to TRBJ2-1, with 11 positions matching TRBD2. The J segment lost 14 bases and the V segment lost 4 bases, leaving 13 bases of the junction unmatched. The CDR3 is 15 amino acids. CDR1 is LNHDA, CDR2 SQIVND, per germline (reference sequence).